This is a list of T cell receptor beta chains from one sample in a study of cytomegalovirus exposure and HLA in healthy donors. Some clones are missing from TCRdb's copy, which holds only in-frame ones; the method was immunoSEQ multiplex PCR. The sample has 160,000 or so clones, roughly four fifths seen once. Sequenced material: PBMCs. The source of these receptors is a woman in her 40s in good health and CMV-seronegative. CDR3s include the opening cysteine and the closing phenylalanine or tryptophan. The D gene is left open where the match is weak. Rows give clone size only sometimes, using once, few, many, or a class for an expanded clone.

j_call | v_call | d_call | clone_size | cdr3_aa | cdr3_nt
TRBJ2-6 | TRBV19 | NA | NA | CASSFDTGANVLTF | TGTGCCAGTAGTTTTGACACTGGGGCCAACGTCCTGACTTTC
TRBJ2-7 | TRBV5-6 | TRBD2 | NA | CASSLAALAGSGEQYF | TGTGCCAGCAGCTTGGCGGCCCTAGCGGGATCGGGAGAGCAGTACTTC
TRBJ1-4 | TRBV5-4 | TRBD1 | NA | CASSSTGAAAELFF | TGTGCCAGCAGCTCGACAGGGGCCGCCGCGGAACTGTTTTTT
TRBJ2-1 | TRBV5-8 | NA | once | CASSHPPHTDEQFF | TGTGCCAGCAGCCATCCTCCCCATACGGATGAGCAGTTCTTC
TRBJ1-5 | TRBV30 | NA | once | CAWNRDSNQPQHF | TGTGCCTGGAACAGGGATAGCAATCAGCCCCAGCATTTT
TRBJ1-1 | TRBV29-1 | NA | NA | CSVPRAQSTEAFF | TGCAGCGTTCCCAGGGCCCAGAGCACTGAAGCTTTCTTT
TRBJ2-5 | TRBV5-1 | TRBD2 | NA | CASSPSGGQETQYF | TGCGCCAGCAGCCCCAGCGGGGGGCAAGAGACCCAGTACTTC
TRBJ2-2 | TRBV5-8 | NA | NA | CASKPWGELFF | TGTGCCAGCAAGCCGTGGGGGGAGCTGTTTTTT
TRBJ1-1 | TRBV28 | TRBD1 | NA | CASSSQGLEAFF | TGTGCCAGCAGCTCACAGGGGTTAGAAGCTTTCTTT
TRBJ2-2 | TRBV5-1 | NA | NA | CASSRQGLNTGELFF | TGCGCCAGCTCCCGCCAGGGACTTAACACCGGGGAGCTGTTTTTT
TRBJ1-4 | TRBV4-2 | NA | once | CASSQPGQLASNEKLFF | TGTGCCAGCAGCCAACCCGGACAGCTAGCTTCTAATGAAAAACTGTTTTTT
TRBJ2-1 | TRBV6-1 | TRBD1 | NA | CASSEATGGAYNEQFF | TGTGCCAGCAGTGAAGCTACAGGGGGCGCATACAATGAGCAGTTCTTC
TRBJ1-2 | TRBV7-9 | TRBD1 | NA | CASSLGTGGSGYTF | TGTGCCAGCAGCTTAGGAACAGGGGGCAGTGGCTACACCTTC
TRBJ2-3 | TRBV28 | TRBD1 | NA | CASSFRDRGSDTQYF | TGTGCCAGCAGTTTTCGGGACAGGGGATCAGATACGCAGTATTTT
TRBJ2-4 | TRBV19 | TRBD2 | NA | CASSMRATSGTQIHF | TGTGCCAGTAGTATGAGGGCCACTAGCGGGACCCAGATCCACTTC
TRBJ2-6 | TRBV5-1 | NA | NA | CASSRGTSPILLVSGANVLTF | TGCGCCAGCAGCAGGGGAACTTCTCCAATCCTCCTGGTCTCTGGGGCCAACGTCCTGACTTTC
TRBJ2-2 | TRBV5-5 | TRBD2 | NA | CASSVWTSGRLGGELFF | TGTGCCAGCAGCGTGTGGACTAGCGGGAGATTAGGCGGGGAGCTGTTTTTT
TRBJ1-2 | TRBV11-2 | TRBD1 | NA | CASSPGTGVNYGYTF | TGTGCCAGCAGCCCCGGGACAGGGGTTAATTATGGCTACACCTTC
TRBJ2-5 | TRBV14 | NA | NA | CASSQALSLQETQYF | TGTGCCAGCAGCCAGGCTTTGTCCCTCCAAGAGACCCAGTACTTC
TRBJ2-5 | TRBV6-6 | NA | NA | CASRSGTQYF | TGTGCCAGCAGGAGCGGGACCCAGTACTTC
TRBJ1-1 | TRBV5-1 | TRBD1 | NA | CASNPGDSSRTEAFF | TGCGCCAGCAATCCCGGGGACAGCAGCAGAACTGAAGCTTTCTTT
TRBJ2-7 | TRBV6-1 | TRBD2 | once | CASRTSAAYEQYF | TGTGCCAGCAGGACTAGCGCGGCCTACGAGCAGTACTTC
TRBJ1-1 | TRBV27 | TRBD1 | NA | CASSFGRGRDTEAFF | TGTGCCAGCAGTTTCGGCAGGGGGCGCGACACTGAAGCTTTCTTT
TRBJ2-1 | TRBV7-9 | NA | few | CASRSLAFDEQFF | TGTGCCAGCAGATCTCTAGCGTTCGATGAGCAGTTCTTC
TRBJ2-7 | TRBV25-1 | NA | NA | CASSEVERQYF | TGTGCCAGCAGTGAGGTGGAGAGGCAGTACTTC
TRBJ1-2 | TRBV15 | NA | NA | CATSGEADYGYTF | TGTGCCACCAGCGGGGAGGCAGACTATGGCTACACCTTC
TRBJ2-1 | TRBV7-9 | TRBD2 | NA | CASSLEGRGQFF | TGTGCCAGCAGCTTAGAAGGGAGGGGGCAGTTCTTC
TRBJ1-5 | TRBV29-1 | TRBD1 | once | CSVLIGGQGSNQPQHF | TGCAGCGTTCTAATAGGGGGACAGGGGAGCAATCAGCCCCAGCATTTT
TRBJ2-7 | TRBV2 | TRBD2 | few | CASSNPSGDSYEQYF | TGTGCCAGCAGTAATCCTAGCGGAGATTCCTACGAGCAGTACTTC